The clone carrying this TCR beta chain was detected ten times or more. Its antigen is not identified. Genomic DNA of each subset was evenly split across several immunoSEQ plates. Assay used: immunoSEQ multiplex PCR; TCRdb lists only in-frame clones, some missing. This table holds more than 400,000 clones, 65% to 85% found once. The donors were all Caucasian adults (living in Nashville, Tennessee). The data stem from a study of shared clonotypes between healthy human individuals. Study-level findings and limits: Sequencing depth was a factor that was expected to affect clonotype sharing among donors.

The ends lost 3 bases at V and 0 bases at J; junction bases unmatched: 3. This CDR3 comprises 16 residues. Germline V gene data show CDR1 as SGDLS and CDR2 as YYNGEE. The sequenced material came from PBMCs. This sequence joins TRBV9 and TRBJ2-3, with 11 bases that match TRBD2. The TCR was taken from a woman aged 40 to 50 in good health. Some clones in this sample may be carry-over from other donors' samples. CDR3 bases: TGTGCCAGCAGCGAGGGACTAGCGGTTAGCACAGATACGCAGTATTTT. Translating gives CASSEGLAVSTDTQYF.